This TCR beta chain is drawn from a study of HIV-infected patients and healthy controls. cDNA was made from about 500 ng RNA using alpha and beta constant primers. Each of the alpha and beta chains got its own library through chain-specific third strand synthesis with indices. From the 5' RACE reads, TCRdb called clonotypes with MiXCR, one entry per CDR3 protein. Of 12,000 or so distinct CDR3 sequences listed, about a tenth were seen once; the top ten hold roughly a quarter. Germline CDR1 and CDR2: SGHTA and FQGNSA. This CDR3 region has 13 residues. Trimming shortened V by 5 bases and J by 6 bases, and 12 bases separated the two germline ends. Study-wide results and caveats: When repertoires were size-matched, rare events in HIV-infected data became overweighted.

Comment on this clonotype: Its target is not known.

The repertoire came from unfractionated whole blood and reflected all unsorted peripheral T cells. The source material was blood, sampled before antiretroviral therapy. This chain joins TRBV7-2 and TRBJ2-3, with TRBD2 as a possible D gene (5 bases). This sequence was found in an adult with HIV infection. The donor label of this sample is uncertain. The CDR3 spells CASSRGREDTQYF. For the CDR3, the DNA is TGTGCCAGCAGCCGAGGAAGGGAGGATACGCAGTATTTT.